This T cell receptor (beta chain) stems from a study of T cell responses to AZD1222 COVID-19 vaccine. Points on this clone: Its specificity is not known.

Second doses at about 4 or about 12 weeks were pooled. Study conclusions and caveats: Following two doses of AZD1222, Spike-specific TCR breadth and depth rose.

The assay was immunoSEQ multiplex PCR, and TCRdb's table has in-frame clones only and misses some. The repertoire holds 120,000 or so clones, with roughly 90% as singletons. This sequence was found in an adult who received the AZD1222 COVID-19 vaccine. Here the sequenced sample was peripheral blood, taken 28 days after the second AZD1222 dose.

This CDR3 reads CATSDLYGGAFF. For the CDR3, the DNA is TGTGCCACCAGTGATTTATATGGTGGGGCTTTCTTT. This chain links TRBV24-1 with TRBJ1-1; D remains ambiguous. The V and J ends lost 1 base and 11 bases respectively, with 10 bases between them. The CDR3 contains 12 residues. Looked up from germline, CDR1 is KGHDR and CDR2 is SFDVKD.